This T cell receptor (beta chain) was recovered during a study of CD8 T cells in Susac syndrome. Whole-study findings and limits: Peak Susac CD8+ clonal expansion was seen in TEMRA cells and active patients.

Details on this clonotype: No antigen is known for it.

After extraction with the RNeasy kit, roughly 0.45 to 1 ug of the RNA was reverse transcribed using random hexamers. TCRdb passed the immunoSEQ multiplex PCR reads through MiXCR, listing each CDR3 protein once. This table holds tens of thousands of distinct CDR3 sequences, approximately 94% found once. The clonotype originates from a human donor with Susac syndrome. The sequenced sample consisted of CD8+ T cells from PBMCs.

This CDR3 reads CASQPSNTGELFF. The CDR3 bases are TGTGCCAGCCAGCCGTCGAACACCGGGGAGCTGTTTTTT. The chain employs TRBV9 and TRBJ2-2; D call uncertain. V lost 7 bases and J lost 0, with 7 bases in between. Per germline, CDR1 SGDLS and CDR2 YYNGEE. CDR3 length equals 13 residues.